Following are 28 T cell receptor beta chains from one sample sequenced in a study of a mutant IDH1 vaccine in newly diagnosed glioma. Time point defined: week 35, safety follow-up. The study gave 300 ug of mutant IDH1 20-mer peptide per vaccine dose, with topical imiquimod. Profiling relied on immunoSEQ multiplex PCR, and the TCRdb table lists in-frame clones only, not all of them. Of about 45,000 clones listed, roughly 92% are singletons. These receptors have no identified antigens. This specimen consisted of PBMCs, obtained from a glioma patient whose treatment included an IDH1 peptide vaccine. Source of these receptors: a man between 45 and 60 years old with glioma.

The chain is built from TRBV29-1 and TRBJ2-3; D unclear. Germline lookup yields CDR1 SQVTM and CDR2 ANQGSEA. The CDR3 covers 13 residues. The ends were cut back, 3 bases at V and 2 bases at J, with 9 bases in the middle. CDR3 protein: CSVDGTITDTQYF. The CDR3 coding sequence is TGCAGCGTTGATGGCACCATCACAGATACGCAGTATTTT.

CDR3 sequence reads: CASSTTLTGYEQYF. The CDR3 region has the DNA TGTGCCAGTAGTACTACCCTTACAGGATACGAGCAGTACTTC. V and J are TRBV19 and TRBJ2-7, with a weak D call TRBD1 (5 bases). The CDR3 is made up of 14 amino acids. Germline CDR1 is LNHDA and CDR2 is SQIVND (reference sequence). Trimming stripped 4 bases from V and 4 bases from J, with 14 bases between.

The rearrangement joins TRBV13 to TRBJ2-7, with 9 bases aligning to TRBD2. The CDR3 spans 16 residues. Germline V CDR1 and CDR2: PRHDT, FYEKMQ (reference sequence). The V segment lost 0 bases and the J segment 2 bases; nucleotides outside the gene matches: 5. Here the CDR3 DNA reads TGTGCCAGCAGCTTAGGGTTGGCGGGGGGGCCCTACGAGCAGTACTTC. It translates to CASSLGLAGGPYEQYF.

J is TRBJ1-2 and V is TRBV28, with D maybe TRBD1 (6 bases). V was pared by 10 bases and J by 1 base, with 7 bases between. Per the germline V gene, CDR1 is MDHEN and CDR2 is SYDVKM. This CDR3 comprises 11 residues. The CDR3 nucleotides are TGTGCCACAGGGGTTAACTATGGCTACACCTTC. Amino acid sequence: CATGVNYGYTF.

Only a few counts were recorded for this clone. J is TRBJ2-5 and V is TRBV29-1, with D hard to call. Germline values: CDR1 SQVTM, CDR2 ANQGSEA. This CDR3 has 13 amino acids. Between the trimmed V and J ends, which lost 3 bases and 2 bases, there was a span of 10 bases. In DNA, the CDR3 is TGCAGCGTTGAGATTCCACCTCAAGAGACCCAGTACTTC. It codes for CSVEIPPQETQYF. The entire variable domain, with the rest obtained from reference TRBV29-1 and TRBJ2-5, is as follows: SAVISQKPSRDICQRGTSLTIQCQVDSQVTMMFWYRQQPGQSLTLIATANQGSEATYESGFVIDKFPISRPNLTFSTLTVSNMSPEDSSIYLCSVEIPPQETQYFGPGTRLLVL.

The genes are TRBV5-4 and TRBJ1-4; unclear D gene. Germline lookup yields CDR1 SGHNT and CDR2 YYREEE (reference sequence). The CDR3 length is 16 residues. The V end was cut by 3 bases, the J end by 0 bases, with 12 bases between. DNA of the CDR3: TGTGCCAGCAGCTCCCGAGGTTTTGCAACTAATGAAAAACTGTTTTTT. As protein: CASSSRGFATNEKLFF.

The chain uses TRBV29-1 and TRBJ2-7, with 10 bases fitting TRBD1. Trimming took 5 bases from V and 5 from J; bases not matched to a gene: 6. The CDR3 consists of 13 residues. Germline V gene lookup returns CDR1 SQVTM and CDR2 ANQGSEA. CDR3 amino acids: CSVPGQGSHEQYF. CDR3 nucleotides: TGCAGCGTTCCGGGACAGGGGTCCCACGAGCAGTACTTC.

Here the CDR3 reads CASSGTPQETQYF. CDR3 in DNA: TGTGCCAGCAGTGGGACCCCGCAAGAGACCCAGTACTTC. The J gene is TRBJ2-5, the V gene TRBV6-6; D tentatively fits TRBD1 or TRBD2 (5 bases each). V dropped 5 bases and J dropped 2 bases, with 9 bases sitting between them. Per the germline V gene, CDR1 is MNHNY and CDR2 is SVGAGI (reference sequence). CDR3 length: 13 residues.

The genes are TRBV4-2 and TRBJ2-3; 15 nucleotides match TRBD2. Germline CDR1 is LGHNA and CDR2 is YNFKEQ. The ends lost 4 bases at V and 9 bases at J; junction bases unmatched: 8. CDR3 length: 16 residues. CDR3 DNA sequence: TGTGCCAGCAGCCCCGAGGGACTAGCGGGAGGACGGACGCAGTATTTT. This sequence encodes CASSPEGLAGGRTQYF.

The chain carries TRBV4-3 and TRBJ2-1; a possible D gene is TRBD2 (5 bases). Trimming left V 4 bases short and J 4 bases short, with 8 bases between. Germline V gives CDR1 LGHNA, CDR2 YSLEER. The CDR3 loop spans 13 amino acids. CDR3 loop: CASSPRRYNEQFF. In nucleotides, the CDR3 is TGCGCCAGCAGCCCCAGGAGGTACAATGAGCAGTTCTTC.

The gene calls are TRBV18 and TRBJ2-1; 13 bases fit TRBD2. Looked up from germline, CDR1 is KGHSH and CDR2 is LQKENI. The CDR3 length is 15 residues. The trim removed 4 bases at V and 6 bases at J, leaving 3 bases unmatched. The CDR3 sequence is CASSQLAGGFNEQFF. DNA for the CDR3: TGTGCCAGCTCACAACTAGCGGGAGGGTTCAATGAGCAGTTCTTC. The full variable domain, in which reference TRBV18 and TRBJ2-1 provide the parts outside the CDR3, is NAGVMQNPRHLVRRRGQEARLRCSPMKGHSHVYWYRQLPEEGLKFMVYLQKENIIDESGMPKERFSAEFPKEGPSILRIQQVVRGDSAAYFCASSQLAGGFNEQFFGPGTRLTVL.

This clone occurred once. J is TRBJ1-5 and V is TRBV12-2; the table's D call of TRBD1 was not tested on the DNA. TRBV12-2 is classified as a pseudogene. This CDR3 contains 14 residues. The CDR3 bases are TGTGCAAGTCGCTCGAAGGGGGCTGAGCAGCCCCAGCATTTT. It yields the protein CASRSKGAEQPQHF.

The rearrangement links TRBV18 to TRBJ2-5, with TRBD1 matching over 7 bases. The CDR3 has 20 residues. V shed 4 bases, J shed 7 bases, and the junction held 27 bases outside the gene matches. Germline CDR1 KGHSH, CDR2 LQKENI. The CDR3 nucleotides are TGTGCCAGCTCACTCCAAACCGGGACAGAGGCTGTCCCACGCTTAGGGACCCAGTACTTC. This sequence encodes CASSLQTGTEAVPRLGTQYF.

CDR3 amino acids: CASSYSDRASYEQYF. CDR3 DNA: TGTGCCAGCAGTTACTCGGACAGGGCCTCCTACGAGCAGTACTTC. The V call is TRBV6-5, the J call TRBJ2-7; 8 bases map to TRBD1. This CDR3 has 15 amino acids. CDR1 and CDR2 (germline): MNHEY, SVGAGI. J lost 0 bases, V lost 0 bases, and 1 base had no gene match.

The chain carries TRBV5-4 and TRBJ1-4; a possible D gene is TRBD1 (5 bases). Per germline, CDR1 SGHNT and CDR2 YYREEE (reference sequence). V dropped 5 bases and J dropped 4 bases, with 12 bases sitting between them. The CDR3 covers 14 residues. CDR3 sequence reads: CASSIDRYNEKLFF. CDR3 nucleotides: TGTGCCAGCAGTATTGACAGATATAATGAAAAACTGTTTTTT.

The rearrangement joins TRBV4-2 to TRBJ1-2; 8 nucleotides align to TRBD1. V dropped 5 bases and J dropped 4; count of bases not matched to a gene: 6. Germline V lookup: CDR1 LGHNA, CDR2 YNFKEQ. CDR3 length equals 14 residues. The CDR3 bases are TGTGCCAGCAGCGCAGGACAGGGTGGCTATGGCTACACCTTC. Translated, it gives CASSAGQGGYGYTF.

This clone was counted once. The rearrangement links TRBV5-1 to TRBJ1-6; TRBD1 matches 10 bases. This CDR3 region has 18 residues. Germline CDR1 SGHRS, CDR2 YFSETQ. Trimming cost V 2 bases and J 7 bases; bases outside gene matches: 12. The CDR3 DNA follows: TGCGCCAGCAGCTTCAATTCAGGGGGACAGGGGAGAAATTCACCCCTCCACTTT. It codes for CASSFNSGGQGRNSPLHF.

The CDR3 is CASSLAGQIYEQYF. The CDR3 DNA sequence: TGTGCCAGCAGCTTAGCCGGGCAGATCTACGAGCAGTACTTC. V is TRBV7-9 and J is TRBJ2-7; D ambiguous. The CDR3 has 14 residues. Trimming pared 0 bases from V and 3 bases from J, leaving 9 bases between. Germline V gene data show CDR1 as SEHNR and CDR2 as FQNEAQ (reference sequence).

The CDR3 sequence: CASTKTGQGHYGYTF. The CDR3 nucleotides are TGTGCCAGTACCAAAACGGGACAGGGACACTATGGCTACACCTTC. This chain uses TRBV19 with TRBJ1-2; 9 bases are shared with TRBD1. This CDR3 is built from 15 residues. The germline gives CDR1 LNHDA, CDR2 SQIVND (reference sequence). J gave up 3 bases and V 7 bases, and 9 bases lay outside the gene matches. The whole variable domain, remainder taken from reference TRBV19 and TRBJ1-2, is DGGITQSPKYLFRKEGQNVTLSCEQNLNHDAMYWYRQDPGQGLRLIYYSQIVNDFQKGDIAEGYSVSREKKESFPLTVTSAQKNPTAFYLCASTKTGQGHYGYTFGSGTRLTVV.

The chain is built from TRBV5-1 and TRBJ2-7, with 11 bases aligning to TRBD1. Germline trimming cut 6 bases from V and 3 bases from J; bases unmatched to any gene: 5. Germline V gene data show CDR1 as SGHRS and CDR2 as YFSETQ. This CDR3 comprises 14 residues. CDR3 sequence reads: CASKGDRGIYEQYF. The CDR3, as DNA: TGCGCCAGCAAGGGGGACAGGGGGATCTACGAGCAGTACTTC.

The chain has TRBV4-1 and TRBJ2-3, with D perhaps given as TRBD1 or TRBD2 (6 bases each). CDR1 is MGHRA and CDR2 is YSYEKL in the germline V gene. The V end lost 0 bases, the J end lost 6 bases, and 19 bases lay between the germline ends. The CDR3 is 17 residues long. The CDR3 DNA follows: TGCGCCAGCAGCCAAGATGCGGTGGGGGGCGCCCGGGATACGCAGTATTTT. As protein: CASSQDAVGGARDTQYF.

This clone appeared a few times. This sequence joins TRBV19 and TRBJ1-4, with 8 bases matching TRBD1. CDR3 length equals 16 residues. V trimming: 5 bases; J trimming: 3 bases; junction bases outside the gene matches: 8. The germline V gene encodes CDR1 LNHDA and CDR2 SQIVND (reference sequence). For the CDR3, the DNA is TGTGCCAGTAGTGCAGCTGACAGGGGACCTAATGAAAAACTGTTTTTT. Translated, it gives CASSAADRGPNEKLFF. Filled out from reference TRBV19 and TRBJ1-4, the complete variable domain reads DGGITQSPKYLFRKEGQNVTLSCEQNLNHDAMYWYRQDPGQGLRLIYYSQIVNDFQKGDIAEGYSVSREKKESFPLTVTSAQKNPTAFYLCASSAADRGPNEKLFFGSGTQLSVL.

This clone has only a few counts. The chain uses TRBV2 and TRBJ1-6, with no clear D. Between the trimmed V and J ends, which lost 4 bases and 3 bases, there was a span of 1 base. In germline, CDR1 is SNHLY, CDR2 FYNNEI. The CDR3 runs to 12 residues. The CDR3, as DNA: TGTGCCAGCAGTGGCTATAATTCACCCCTCCACTTT. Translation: CASSGYNSPLHF.

CDR3 region: CASSQRGDTNSYNEQFF. The CDR3 bases are TGCGCCAGCAGCCAACGCGGGGACACCAACTCCTACAATGAGCAGTTCTTC. The chain recombines TRBV4-1 with TRBJ2-1; D might be TRBD1 or TRBD2, each matching 6 bases. CDR1 and CDR2 (germline): MGHRA, YSYEKL. The CDR3 loop spans 17 amino acids. V dropped 2 bases and J dropped 0 bases, with 14 bases sitting between them.

DNA for the CDR3: TGTGCCAGCAGTTCGCACCCATCGGACAGGGCCTACTCCTACGAGCAGTACTTC. It translates to CASSSHPSDRAYSYEQYF. This chain connects TRBV28 to TRBJ2-7, with 8 bases matching TRBD1. Germline CDR1 and CDR2: MDHEN and SYDVKM. Losses at the gene ends were 4 bases for V and 0 bases for J; bases not matched to a gene: 14. The CDR3 contains 18 residues. Full variable domain (missing parts from reference TRBV28 and TRBJ2-7): DVKVTQSSRYLVKRTGEKVFLECVQDMDHENMFWYRQDPGLGLRLIYFSYDVKMKEKGDIPEGYSVSREKKERFSLILESASTNQTSMYLCASSSHPSDRAYSYEQYFGPGTRLTVT.

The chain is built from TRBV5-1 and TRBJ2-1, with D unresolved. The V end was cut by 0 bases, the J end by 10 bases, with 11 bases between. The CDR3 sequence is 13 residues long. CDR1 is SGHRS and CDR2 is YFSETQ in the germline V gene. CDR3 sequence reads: CASSLEVAGEQFF. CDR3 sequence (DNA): TGCGCCAGCAGCTTGGAGGTCGCTGGGGAGCAGTTCTTC.

The CDR3 loop is CASRKTFRGIEAFF. For the CDR3, the DNA is TGTGCCAGCAGGAAGACGTTCCGGGGTATTGAAGCTTTCTTT. This chain uses TRBV6-5 with TRBJ1-1; D remains ambiguous. Deletions cut 6 bases from V and 7 bases from J, with 18 bases between. The CDR3 has 14 residues. CDR1 is MNHEY and CDR2 is SVGAGI in the germline V gene.

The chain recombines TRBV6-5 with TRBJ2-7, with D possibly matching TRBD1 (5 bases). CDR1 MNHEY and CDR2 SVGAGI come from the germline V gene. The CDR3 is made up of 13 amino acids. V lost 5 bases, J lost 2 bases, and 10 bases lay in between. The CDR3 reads CASSTTATYEQYF. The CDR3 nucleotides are TGTGCCAGCAGTACGACAGCCACCTACGAGCAGTACTTC.